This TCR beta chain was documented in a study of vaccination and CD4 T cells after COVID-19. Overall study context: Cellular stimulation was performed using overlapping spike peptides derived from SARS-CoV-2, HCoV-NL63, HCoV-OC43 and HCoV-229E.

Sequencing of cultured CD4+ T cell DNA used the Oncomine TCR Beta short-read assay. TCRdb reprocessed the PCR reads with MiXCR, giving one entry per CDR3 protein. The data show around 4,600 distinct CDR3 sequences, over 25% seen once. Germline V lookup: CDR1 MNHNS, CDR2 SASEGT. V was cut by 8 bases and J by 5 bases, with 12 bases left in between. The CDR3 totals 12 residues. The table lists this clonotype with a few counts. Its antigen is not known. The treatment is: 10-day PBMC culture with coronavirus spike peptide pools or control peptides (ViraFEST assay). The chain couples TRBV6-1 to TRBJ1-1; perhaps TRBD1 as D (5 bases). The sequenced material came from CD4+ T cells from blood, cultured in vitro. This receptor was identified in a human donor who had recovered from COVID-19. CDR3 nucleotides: TGTGCCAGCGGTGGGGGGAGTACTGAAGCTTTCTTT. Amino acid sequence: CASGGGSTEAFF.